The 5 T cell receptor beta chains listed next were all sequenced from one sample in a study of cytomegalovirus exposure and HLA in healthy donors. Measured with immunoSEQ multiplex PCR; TCRdb has only the in-frame clones, and not every one. The data show more than 120,000 clones, with roughly 87% seen just once and roughly 4.5% held by the top ten. Specimen: PBMCs. These receptors were taken from a man aged 18 to 29 in good health and CMV-seropositive.

This clone came up a few times. The chain is built from TRBV19 and TRBJ1-2, with a possible D match to TRBD1 (5 bases). The CDR3 loop spans 14 amino acids. V shed 10 bases and J shed 1 base, with 16 bases lying between them. The germline CDR1 and CDR2 sequences are LNHDA and SQIVND (reference sequence). The CDR3 nucleotides read TGTGCCACTAAACCCCGGGGGGATAACTATGGCTACACCTTC. Translated, it gives CATKPRGDNYGYTF.

The V and J genes are TRBV6-5 and TRBJ1-1; tentatively, D is TRBD1 (5 bases). Germline assignment: CDR1 MNHEY and CDR2 SVGAGI. V was cut by 2 bases and J by 4 bases, with 8 bases left in between. The CDR3 extends over 13 amino acids. The DNA for the CDR3 is TGTGCCAGCAGTTACACAAGGGGCACTGAAGCTTTCTTT. Its protein is CASSYTRGTEAFF.

The rearrangement links TRBV6-5 to TRBJ1-2; the match to TRBD1 covers 7 bases. The V and J ends lost 5 bases and 4 bases, in that order; junction bases with no gene match: 4. Germline V gene sequence: CDR1 MNHEY, CDR2 SVGAGI. This CDR3 has 13 amino acids. The CDR3 is CASSRDSFYGYTF. The CDR3 bases are TGTGCCAGCAGTCGGGACAGCTTCTATGGCTACACCTTC.

This clone was seen a single time. The chain employs TRBV27 and TRBJ1-5; 7 bases map to TRBD1. This CDR3 contains 14 residues. Per the germline V gene, CDR1 is MNHEY and CDR2 is SMNVEV (reference sequence). J gave up 6 bases and V 6 bases, and 8 bases lay outside the gene matches. The CDR3 reads CASRRQGGSQPQHF. The DNA of the CDR3 is TGTGCCAGCAGAAGACAGGGAGGATCTCAGCCCCAGCATTTT.

This clone was seen only a few times. The V gene is TRBV29-1, the J gene TRBJ1-2; 7 nucleotides line up with TRBD1. J gave up 7 bases and V 7 bases, and 6 bases lay outside the gene matches. Germline V gives CDR1 SQVTM, CDR2 ANQGSEA. The CDR3 consists of 11 residues. As DNA, the CDR3 is TGCAGCGCCGACAGGGATCGTGGCTACACCTTC. Translation gives CSADRDRGYTF.